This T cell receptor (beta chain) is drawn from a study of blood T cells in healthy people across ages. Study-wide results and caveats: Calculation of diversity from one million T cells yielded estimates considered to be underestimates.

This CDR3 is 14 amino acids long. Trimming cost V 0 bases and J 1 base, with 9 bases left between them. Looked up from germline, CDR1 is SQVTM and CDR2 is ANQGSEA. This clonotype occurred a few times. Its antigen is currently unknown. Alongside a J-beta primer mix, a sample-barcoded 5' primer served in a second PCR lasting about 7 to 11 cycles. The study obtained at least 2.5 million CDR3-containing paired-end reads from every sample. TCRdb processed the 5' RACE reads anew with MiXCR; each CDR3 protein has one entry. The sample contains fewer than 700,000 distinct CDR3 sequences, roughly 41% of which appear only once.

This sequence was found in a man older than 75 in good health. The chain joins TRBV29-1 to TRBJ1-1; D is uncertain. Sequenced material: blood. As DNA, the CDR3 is TGCAGCGTTGAAGATGGACGGAAGAACACTGAAGCTTTCTTT. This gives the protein CSVEDGRKNTEAFF.